The sample holds a few counts of the clone carrying this T cell receptor (beta chain). Antigen specificity is unknown. There were TCR beta CDR3 regions amplified from RNA transcripts. TCR CDR3 regions were first amplified by RT-PCR with HTBI primers. TCRdb ran MiXCR on the multiplex PCR reads and lists one entry per CDR3 protein. The data show about 700,000 distinct CDR3 sequences, with 45% seen just once and 6.5% to 9% held by the top ten. The data originate from a study of T cells in Graves' hyperthyroidism and ophthalmopathy. Findings and limits, study-wide: With a median lead of around 6.7 months before onset, the model predicted ophthalmopathy.

This CDR3 comprises 13 residues. Germline V gene data show CDR1 as SGHVS and CDR2 as FQNEAQ. V lost 5 bases, J lost 4 bases, and 11 bases lay in between. The receptor's source is an adult man with Graves' disease, either hyperthyroidism or ophthalmopathy (not recorded which). The J gene is TRBJ2-5, the V gene TRBV7-8, with D perhaps TRBD1 (6 bases). Input material: peripheral blood or thyroid tissue (not recorded which). The CDR3 spells CASSQGPGETQYF. In nucleotides, the CDR3 is TGTGCCAGCAGCCAGGGGCCAGGAGAGACCCAGTACTTC.